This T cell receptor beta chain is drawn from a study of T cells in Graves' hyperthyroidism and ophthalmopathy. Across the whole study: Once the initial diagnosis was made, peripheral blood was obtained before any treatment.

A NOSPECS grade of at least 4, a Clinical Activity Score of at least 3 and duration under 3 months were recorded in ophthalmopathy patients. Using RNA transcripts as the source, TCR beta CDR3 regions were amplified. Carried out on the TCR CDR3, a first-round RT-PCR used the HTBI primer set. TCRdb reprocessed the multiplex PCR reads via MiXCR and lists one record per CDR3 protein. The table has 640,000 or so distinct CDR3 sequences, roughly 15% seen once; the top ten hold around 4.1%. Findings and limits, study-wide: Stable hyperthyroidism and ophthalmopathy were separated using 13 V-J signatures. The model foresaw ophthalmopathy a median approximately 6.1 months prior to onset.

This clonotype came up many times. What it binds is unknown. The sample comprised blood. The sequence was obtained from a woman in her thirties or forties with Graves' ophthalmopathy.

Written as DNA, the CDR3 is TGTGCCAGCAGTCTAGGGCTAGCGGGATTTGAGCAGTACTTC. This encodes CASSLGLAGFEQYF. V and J are TRBV27 and TRBJ2-7; 9 bases agree with TRBD2. With 5 bases clipped from V and 7 bases from J, the junction kept 9 bases outside the gene matches. CDR1 is MNHEY and CDR2 is SMNVEV in the germline V gene (reference sequence). The CDR3 is 14 residues long.